A selection of T cell receptor beta chains follows, all from one sample in a study of cytomegalovirus exposure and HLA in healthy donors. Assay: immunoSEQ multiplex PCR; the TCRdb copy retains only in-frame clones and omits some. The sample lists 100,000 to 150,000 clones, roughly 68% occurring once. Sequencing was carried out using PBMCs. These TCRs come from a woman between 45 and 65 years old in good health and CMV-seropositive. The CDR3 runs from the conserved cysteine through the conserved F or W. D genes are given only for firm matches. A clone size is listed for some rows: how often the clone was seen (once, few, many), or a class if it is expanded.

TRBJ2-1 . TRBV10-1 TRBD2 TGCGCCAGCAGTGTTTCGACTAGCGGGGGGTTTCTTGAGCAGTTCTTC CASSVSTSGGFLEQFF
TRBJ2-7 . TRBV29-1 TRBD1 TGCAGCGTCTCCGGGACAGGGGACGAGCAGTACTTC CSVSGTGDEQYF
TRBJ2-7 . TRBV6-5 TRBD1 TGTGCCAGCAGTTCCGCGGGACAGGTTACTTACGAGCAGTACTTC CASSSAGQVTYEQYF
TRBJ2-7 . TRBV4-3 . TGCGCCAGCAGCCAAGAGACCGGGCGGGACGCCCAGGTCTCCTACGAGCAGTACTTC CASSQETGRDAQVSYEQYF
TRBJ1-5 once TRBV7-6 . TGTGCCAGCAGCTTAATGACGGGGAATCAGCCCCAGCATTTT CASSLMTGNQPQHF
TRBJ1-5 . TRBV12-5 . TGTGCTAGTGGTTTAAGAGTGTCATCGGTCTTGAGCAATCAGCCCCAGCATTTT CASGLRVSSVLSNQPQHF
TRBJ1-1 . TRBV5-1 . TGCGCCAGCAGCGGAGCCGGGACATCGAACACTGAAGCTTTCTTT CASSGAGTSNTEAFF
TRBJ2-7 . TRBV2 . TGTGCCAGCAGCCGCTACGAGCAGTACTTC CASSRYEQYF
TRBJ1-1 . TRBV5-6 . TGTGCCAGCAGCGCCATAGACAGAATGAACACTGAAGCTTTCTTT CASSAIDRMNTEAFF
TRBJ1-2 . TRBV29-1 . TGCAGCGCAACAGAGGGCTACACCTTC CSATEGYTF
TRBJ1-2 . TRBV2 . TGTGCCAGCAGTGAGGGGGGGCTCGGGTATGGCTACACCTTC CASSEGGLGYGYTF
TRBJ2-2 . TRBV7-3 TRBD2 TGTGCCAGCAGCCTATCTCTAGCGGGCGCGAACACCGGGGAGCTGTTTTTT CASSLSLAGANTGELFF
TRBJ2-1 . TRBV7-8 . TGTGCCAGCAGCCTACTACCAAGAATCTCCTACAATGAGCAGTTCTTC CASSLLPRISYNEQFF
TRBJ2-3 . TRBV7-9 TRBD2 TGTGCCAGCAGCTTCATAGCGGGGGGGGGAGATACGCAGTATTTT CASSFIAGGGDTQYF
TRBJ1-5 few TRBV6-1 . TGTGCCAGCATGGGGGCAGGTCATCAGCCCCAGCATTTT CASMGAGHQPQHF
TRBJ2-2 . TRBV10-3 TRBD1 TGTGCCATCAGGACAGGGAGCACCGGGGAGCTGTTTTTT CAIRTGSTGELFF
TRBJ1-5 once TRBV30 TRBD1 TGTGCCTGGAGTGTGGGGACAGGGCTAAATCAGCCCCAGCATTTT CAWSVGTGLNQPQHF
TRBJ1-2 . TRBV6-1 . TGTGCCAGCAGTTCACAGGCTAACTATGGCTACACCTTC CASSSQANYGYTF
TRBJ2-2 . TRBV10-3 . TGTGCCATCAGTCCCTCGGGTGGCACCGGGGAGCTGTTTTTT CAISPSGGTGELFF
TRBJ1-6 . TRBV4-1 . TGCGCCAGCAGCCAAGTGGGGAGTAACGATTCACCCCTCCACTTT CASSQVGSNDSPLHF
TRBJ2-3 . TRBV11-3 TRBD1 TGTGCCAGCAGCATAGGGACAGGGGGCGCAGATACGCAGTATTTT CASSIGTGGADTQYF
TRBJ2-1 once TRBV4-1 TRBD2 TGCGCCAGCAGCCAAGGAGCGGGGACCTACAATGAGCAGTTCTTC CASSQGAGTYNEQFF
TRBJ1-2 . TRBV19 . TGTGCCAGTAGTTCATTCGTCGGAGGGAAGGAATATGGCTACACCTTC CASSSFVGGKEYGYTF
TRBJ1-2 . TRBV7-2 TRBD1 TGTGCCAGCCGGGACAGGGGAGTCTATGGCTACACCTTC CASRDRGVYGYTF
TRBJ1-3 . TRBV7-9 . TGTGCCAGCAGCTCACAGGGCCGGGACTCTGGAAACACCATATATTTT CASSSQGRDSGNTIYF
TRBJ1-6 . TRBV6-5 . TGTGCCAGCAGAGACAATAATTCACCCCTCCACTTT CASRDNNSPLHF
TRBJ1-1 . TRBV6-9 . TGTGCCATCACTGGGGGGGTGAACACTGAAGCTTTCTTT CAITGGVNTEAFF
TRBJ2-6 few TRBV11-2 . TGTGCCAGCAGCTTAGAGCTAGTCAGGGCGATTAGCTCTGGGGCCAACGTCCTGACTTTC CASSLELVRAISSGANVLTF
TRBJ2-7 . TRBV30 . TGTGCCTGGAATCCCGGGAGTCTCTACGAGCAGTACTTC CAWNPGSLYEQYF
TRBJ2-3 . TRBV6-5 . TGTGCCACCTATAGAGCTGGTACGCAGTATTTT CATYRAGTQYF
TRBJ2-2 . TRBV7-9 TRBD1 TGTGCCAGCAGCCTCAGACAGGGCATACCCGGGGAGCTGTTTTTT CASSLRQGIPGELFF
TRBJ1-4 once TRBV5-1 TRBD1 TGCGCCAGCAGCACGGGACAGGGGGCTTCTAATGAAAAACTGTTTTTT CASSTGQGASNEKLFF
TRBJ1-1 . TRBV28 . TGTGCCAGCAGTCCTGAAGACAGGAAAACTGAAGCTTTCTTT CASSPEDRKTEAFF
TRBJ1-4 . TRBV5-4 . TGTGCCAGCAGCTTGGGAGGGACTAATGAAAAACTGTTTTTT CASSLGGTNEKLFF
TRBJ2-7 . TRBV19 . TGTGCCAGCTCACGACAGCCACCCTACGAGCAGTACTTC CASSRQPPYEQYF
TRBJ1-2 once TRBV5-6 TRBD1 TGTGCCAGCAGCTTGACTCCTTCGACAGGGGACTATGGCTACACCTTC CASSLTPSTGDYGYTF
TRBJ2-7 . TRBV27 TRBD2 TGTGCCAGCAAGACTAGCATGATGTACGAGCAGTACTTC CASKTSMMYEQYF
TRBJ2-1 . TRBV19 TRBD2 TGTGCCAGTAAAGCGGGGGGGTCAGGGGATGAGCAGTTCTTC CASKAGGSGDEQFF
TRBJ1-2 . TRBV5-4 . TGTGCCAGCAGCCTCGACTCCAACTATGGCTACACCTTC CASSLDSNYGYTF
TRBJ1-2 . TRBV4-2 . TGTGCCAGCAGCCAAGATACAGGGAGTGGCTGCACCTTC CASSQDTGSGCTF
TRBJ1-6 few TRBV13 . TGTGCCAGCAGCTTACAGGGCTCCTATAATTCACCCCTCCACTTT CASSLQGSYNSPLHF
TRBJ2-5 . TRBV18 . TGTGCCAGCTCACCACCAGGTCGGACAGCAGAGACCCAGTACTTC CASSPPGRTAETQYF